These 14 T cell receptor beta chains came from one sample sequenced in a study of cytomegalovirus exposure and HLA in healthy donors. 60 Vbeta and 13 Jbeta primers were used in PCR. Sequenced by immunoSEQ multiplex PCR; TCRdb stores in-frame clones only, minus some. The data show 130,000 or so clones, approximately 80% seen once. Sequencing was performed on PBMCs. These receptors all stem from a female donor in good health and CMV-seronegative.

The chain recombines TRBV2 with TRBJ2-1; 12 bases agree with TRBD1. The CDR3 runs 16 residues. Unmatched junction bases numbered 5, after V lost 3 bases and J lost 5 bases. CDR1 is SNHLY, CDR2 FYNNEI, per germline. The CDR3 DNA sequence: TGTGCCAGCAGTGAGTTAGGGACAGGGGGCCACAATGAGCAGTTCTTC. As protein: CASSELGTGGHNEQFF. The entire variable domain, with the rest obtained from reference TRBV2 and TRBJ2-1, is as follows: EPEVTQTPSHQVTQMGQEVILRCVPISNHLYFYWYRQILGQKVEFLVSFYNNEISEKSEIFDDQFSVERPDGSNFTLKIRSTKLEDSAMYFCASSELGTGGHNEQFFGPGTRLTVL.

The rearrangement uses TRBV4-3 and TRBJ2-3, with a weak D call TRBD1 (5 bases). Per the germline V gene, CDR1 is LGHNA and CDR2 is YSLEER. Trimming took off 0 bases at V and 0 bases at J, with 10 bases between the two ends. The CDR3 is 16 amino acids. The CDR3 region has the DNA TGCGCCAGCAGCCAAGACTGGCAGGGCAGCACAGATACGCAGTATTTT. Amino acid sequence: CASSQDWQGSTDTQYF.

This chain connects TRBV2 to TRBJ1-5, with D unclear. Trimming cost V 4 bases and J 3 bases, with 10 bases left between them. Germline CDR1 and CDR2: SNHLY and FYNNEI. The CDR3 runs 14 residues. This CDR3 reads CASSGRLINQPQHF. The DNA of the CDR3 is TGTGCCAGCAGTGGGCGGCTAATCAATCAGCCCCAGCATTTT.

This clone was found a few times. In DNA, the CDR3 is TGTGCCTGGAGTGTAGGGCCAGGGGTTCACACAGATACGCAGTATTTT. Its translation: CAWSVGPGVHTDTQYF. V usage is TRBV30 and J usage is TRBJ2-3; a weak D match, TRBD1 (6 bases). V was cut by 0 bases and J by 2 bases, with 15 bases left in between. Germline values: CDR1 GTSNPN, CDR2 SVGIG (reference sequence). This CDR3 is built from 16 residues.

This clone has only a few counts. CDR3 DNA sequence: TGTGCCAGCAGGAGAGGGTTTAGCGGGAGAACCACTAGCACAGATACGCAGTATTTT. It is translated as CASRRGFSGRTTSTDTQYF. This sequence joins TRBV7-2 and TRBJ2-3; the match to TRBD2 covers 9 bases. CDR3 size: 19 residues. The germline V gene encodes CDR1 SGHTA and CDR2 FQGNSA. V shed 6 bases and J 0 bases; nucleotides not matched to a gene: 16.

The CDR3 region is CASSLRGQGTDTQYF. The CDR3 DNA reads as TGTGCCAGCAGTTTAAGGGGGCAAGGCACAGATACGCAGTATTTT. This chain connects TRBV28 to TRBJ2-3, with 7 bases lining up with TRBD1. The CDR3 runs 15 residues. The V gene's germline CDR1 is MDHEN and CDR2 SYDVKM. The V and J ends lost 2 bases and 1 base, in that order; junction bases with no gene match: 3.

The V call is TRBV9, the J call TRBJ1-2; TRBD1 is a possible D gene (5 bases). V lost 4 bases and J 8 bases, leaving 18 bases between the germline ends. The CDR3 sequence is 14 residues long. Germline V CDR1 and CDR2: SGDLS, YYNGEE. The CDR3 sequence is CASSPLGAVSGYTF. CDR3 nucleotides: TGTGCCAGCAGCCCACTTGGGGCAGTCTCCGGCTACACCTTC.

The chain employs TRBV14 and TRBJ2-5; TRBD2 agrees at 7 bases. V shed 1 base, J shed 1 base, and the junction held 12 bases outside the gene matches. The CDR3 contains 18 residues. The germline V gene has CDR1 SGHDN and CDR2 FVKESK. The CDR3 DNA follows: TGTGCCAGCAGCCAAGCCAGAGGAGCGGGACCTTCCCAAGAGACCCAGTACTTC. Protein product: CASSQARGAGPSQETQYF.

The chain is built from TRBV28 and TRBJ1-1; 7 bases line up with TRBD1. Trimming cost V 5 bases and J 1 base; bases outside gene matches: 4. The CDR3 contains 14 residues. Germline V lookup: CDR1 MDHEN, CDR2 SYDVKM. DNA of the CDR3: TGTGCCAGCAGTCAGGGGGGACCGAACACTGAAGCTTTCTTT. Protein: CASSQGGPNTEAFF.

This chain links TRBV7-2 with TRBJ2-1; D not certain. The CDR3 extends over 13 amino acids. The ends were cut back, 1 base at V and 6 bases at J, with 7 bases in the middle. The V gene's germline CDR1 is SGHTA and CDR2 FQGNSA. The CDR3 nucleotides read TGTGCCAGCAGCTTAGTGGCGGCCAATGAGCAGTTCTTC. Encoded protein: CASSLVAANEQFF.

The rearrangement links TRBV30 to TRBJ2-5; a weak D match, TRBD2 (6 bases). The germline gives CDR1 GTSNPN, CDR2 SVGIG (reference sequence). This CDR3 has 15 residues. Trimming took off 6 bases at V and 5 bases at J, with 22 bases between the two ends. Here the CDR3 reads CACPGGAGLSETQYF. CDR3 nucleotides: TGTGCCTGCCCTGGAGGGGCAGGCCTATCGGAGACCCAGTACTTC.

The gene calls are TRBV5-1 and TRBJ2-2; 9 bases match TRBD1. The V and J ends lost 4 bases and 4 bases, in that order; junction bases with no gene match: 11. The CDR3 has 17 amino acids. Germline CDR1 is SGHRS and CDR2 is YFSETQ. CDR3 in DNA: TGCGCCAGCAGCGTTAGTCGGGGGACAGGGATCACCGGGGAGCTGTTTTTT. This sequence encodes CASSVSRGTGITGELFF. The full variable domain, rest sourced from reference TRBV5-1 and TRBJ2-2, is KAGVTQTPRYLIKTRGQQVTLSCSPISGHRSVSWYQQTPGQGLQFLFEYFSETQRNKGNFPGRFSGRQFSNSRSEMNVSTLELGDSALYLCASSVSRGTGITGELFFGEGSRLTVL.

The gene calls are TRBV5-4 and TRBJ2-7; TRBD1 aligns across 9 bases. The CDR3 contains 15 residues. Germline CDR1 is SGHNT and CDR2 is YYREEE (reference sequence). With 5 bases clipped from V and 5 bases from J, the junction kept 11 bases outside the gene matches. For the CDR3, the DNA is TGTGCCAGCAGTCGAACCGGGACAGGGTCAAACGAGCAGTACTTC. Translation gives CASSRTGTGSNEQYF.

This CDR3 reads CASARREGNYEQYF. The CDR3 DNA reads TGCGCCAGCGCGAGGCGGGAGGGCAACTACGAGCAGTACTTC. The rearrangement joins TRBV5-1 to TRBJ2-7; 9 bases fit TRBD2. The CDR3 extends over 14 amino acids. Germline CDR1 SGHRS, CDR2 YFSETQ. With V trimmed by 7 bases and J by 3 bases, 8 bases remained unmatched.